This record concerns one TCR beta chain sequence. The antigen this receptor binds is unknown. Base qualities were left out, and no much larger clone turns up one base away. The sample has other DNA sequences that encode this CDR3 too. This specimen comes from a study of T cells after posttransplantation cyclophosphamide listed by TCRdb under 2016. Describing the broader study: Using TRB sequencing, the study followed how the T cell repertoire reconstituted after myeloablative bone marrow transplantation in which posttransplantation cyclophosphamide served as GVHD prophylaxis. Public TRB sequences were queried against a database of over 3,600 sequences associated with responses to pathogens, tumor antigens, self-antigens and alloantigens. Up to about 3 additional blood samples from 2 to 5.2 years after transplant were also TRB-sequenced in 3 patients, as was pretransplant blood from 4 patients. TRA and TRB clonality were tightly correlated in about 10 samples, so subsequent TCR analyses focused on TRB only. Blood from all 35 or so PTCy patients with 1-year posttransplant specimens was subjected to TRB sequencing. Samples from roughly 35 PTCy-treated patients, along with samples from about 17 of their related bone marrow donors, underwent antigen receptor sequencing.

Here is what the overall study found, with its caveats: Across 40 to 55 patients, TRB clonality was highly associated with recipient CMV seropositivity and CMV reactivation, and diversity in PTCy patients was similar to diversity in CNI/methotrexate controls. Donor-recipient similarity was low at 1-2 months but increased during the first year, and donor CD8+ memory clones often dominated later blood repertoires. The TRB repertoires of T cells infiltrating skin or the GI tract showed only limited overlap with the TRB repertoires found in blood.

Here V drops 1 base and J drops 4 bases, and the junction holds 3 bases not matched to any gene. CDR1 SGHVS and CDR2 FQNEAQ were looked up in the germline V gene. Inclusive of the bounding cysteine and phenylalanine, the CDR3 is 15 residues long. Just the 45-base CDR3 DNA is kept, in frame starting at base 1. Genomic DNA was the input for TRB sequencing, which was run either with the immunoSEQ assay at survey resolution or with the hsTCRB kit. The paper's processing steps were these. The immunoSEQ software handled initial read processing, and the LymphoSeq R package was used for repertoire analyses. Clonality was computed as 1 minus normalized Shannon entropy; Gini coefficient was also calculated for each TRB dataset. To infer phenotypes in unsorted samples, TRB sequences from sorted subsets of the recipient or donor were mapped onto unsorted samples from the same recipient. Sourced from immuneACCESS, this table was stored by TCRdb with only in-frame sequences that have V and J called. A share of the clones is absent; for the studies checked, an unresolved V gene accounts for under half, and the remainder has no known explanation. The V and J calls and clone size come from that table; D and trimming were worked out from the DNA. For this sample there are approximately 4,700 clones; about three quarters appear just once. Clones ranked in the top ten supply about 35% of the sample.

Read against the paper, the sample's treatment or condition label means: high-dose cyclophosphamide on days +3 and +4 as single-agent GVHD prophylaxis. Busulfan and fludarabine conditioning, a related or unrelated marrow graft, and cyclophosphamide on days +3 and +4 were given to PTCy patients. The PTCy-treated patients were drawn from a prospective, multi-institutional clinical trial. Mononuclear cells from peripheral blood and bone marrow were separated by Ficoll-Hypaque density centrifugation and then cryopreserved. The source material was PBMCs, sampled after allogeneic stem cell transplant with posttransplant cyclophosphamide. The rearrangement combines TRBV7-8 with TRBJ2-3, with 9 middle bases fitting TRBD2. The TCR comes from a male patient in his thirties or forties who received an allogeneic stem cell transplant from a related donor, was CMV-positive, and had acute and chronic GVHD. After a transplant, some T cells may be the graft donor's own cells. The CDR3 sequence is CASSLVGLAPDTQYF. The sequenced DNA: TGTGCCAGCAGCTTAGTTGGACTAGCGCCAGATACGCAGTATTTT.